This is a list of T cell receptor beta chains from one sample in a study of cytomegalovirus exposure and HLA in healthy donors. The repertoire was sequenced with immunoSEQ multiplex PCR; TCRdb's copy has only in-frame clones and lacks some. Found here are about 240,000 clones, 75% to 90% of them singletons; the top ten hold around 1.2%. Specimen: PBMCs. The receptor source for this set is a woman aged 30 to 39 in good health and CMV-seropositive. CDR3s include the opening cysteine and the closing phenylalanine or tryptophan. D genes are given only for firm matches. Part of the rows lack a size; the others show once, few, many or a class for expanded clones.

J gene	V gene	clone size	D gene	CDR3 protein	CDR3 DNA
TRBJ1-4	TRBV7-9	-	TRBD1	CASSSGGYDEKLFF	TGTGCCAGCAGCTCAGGGGGTTACGATGAAAAACTGTTTTTT
TRBJ2-2	TRBV6-1	-	TRBD1	CASSPRTGITGELFF	TGTGCCAGCAGTCCACGGACAGGGATCACCGGGGAGCTGTTTTTT
TRBJ2-1	TRBV7-6	-	TRBD2	CASSFSVSGEQFF	TGTGCCAGCAGCTTTTCGGTTAGCGGGGAGCAGTTCTTC
TRBJ1-4	TRBV4-1	-	-	CASSQLSGVGNEKLFF	TGCGCCAGCAGCCAGCTCTCAGGGGTCGGTAATGAAAAACTGTTTTTT
TRBJ2-7	TRBV5-4	-	TRBD2	CASSPAGSGRTYEQYF	TGTGCCAGCAGCCCGGCGGGGAGCGGGAGAACCTACGAGCAGTACTTC
TRBJ2-7	TRBV6-1	-	-	CAIRNRPGLDYEQYF	TGTGCCATCCGGAACCGACCCGGACTCGACTACGAGCAGTACTTC
TRBJ2-1	TRBV7-6	-	-	CASSLGSPSYNEQFF	TGTGCCAGCAGCTTAGGGAGCCCCTCCTACAATGAGCAGTTCTTC
TRBJ2-7	TRBV6-6	-	-	CASSYSMGVTYEQYF	TGTGCCAGCAGTTACTCGATGGGAGTGACCTACGAGCAGTACTTC
TRBJ2-6	TRBV2	-	-	CASSEEKLISGANVLTF	TGTGCCAGCAGTGAAGAGAAGCTTATCTCTGGGGCCAACGTCCTGACTTTC
TRBJ2-6	TRBV7-6	-	-	CASSLADRTSSGANVLTF	TGTGCCAGCAGCTTAGCTGACAGGACGAGCTCTGGGGCCAACGTCCTGACTTTC
TRBJ2-1	TRBV11-2	-	-	CASSRGGVDEQFF	TGTGCCAGCAGCCGAGGGGGGGTCGATGAGCAGTTCTTC
TRBJ1-2	TRBV5-1	-	-	CASSLGSTGVTPFGYTF	TGCGCCAGCAGCTTGGGGTCCACCGGAGTAACACCGTTCGGCTACACCTTC
TRBJ1-5	TRBV7-6	-	-	CASSLASGTAGSQPQHF	TGTGCCAGCAGCTTAGCGTCAGGGACGGCCGGGAGTCAGCCCCAGCATTTT
TRBJ2-2	TRBV2	-	-	CASSSTGRTGELFF	TGTGCCAGCAGTAGTACAGGGCGCACCGGGGAGCTGTTTTTT
TRBJ1-5	TRBV30	-	-	CAWSATAGGGGQPQHF	TGTGCCTGGAGTGCCACAGCGGGGGGAGGGGGTCAGCCCCAGCATTTT
TRBJ2-5	TRBV19	-	TRBD1	CASSNPGTEETQYF	TGTGCCAGTAGTAACCCCGGGACAGAAGAGACCCAGTACTTC
TRBJ2-7	TRBV29-1	-	-	CSARQGQTYEQYF	TGCAGCGCCCGCCAGGGACAAACCTACGAGCAGTACTTC
TRBJ1-2	TRBV27	-	-	CASSLGQKGHGYTF	TGTGCCAGCAGTCTAGGACAGAAGGGTCATGGCTACACCTTC
TRBJ1-2	TRBV5-1	-	TRBD1	CASSKQGGNYGYTF	TGCGCCAGCAGTAAGCAGGGGGGAAATTATGGCTACACCTTC
TRBJ2-5	TRBV15	-	TRBD1	CATSRDGQGGETQYF	TGTGCCACCAGCAGAGATGGACAGGGAGGAGAGACCCAGTACTTC
TRBJ1-2	TRBV2	-	-	CASRVVGYTF	TGTGCCAGCAGGGTAGTTGGCTACACCTTC
TRBJ2-6	TRBV13	-	-	CASSNFLSSGANVLTF	TGTGCCAGCAGCAATTTCTTGAGCTCTGGGGCCAACGTCCTGACTTTC
TRBJ2-3	TRBV2	once	-	CAQTSGETSTDTQYF	TGTGCTCAAACCTCCGGGGAGACCAGCACAGATACGCAGTATTTT
TRBJ2-1	TRBV11-2	-	TRBD2	CASSKISGSIYNEQFF	TGTGCCAGCAGCAAAATTAGCGGGAGTATCTACAATGAGCAGTTCTTC
TRBJ2-1	TRBV7-8	-	-	CASSLGPGSYNEQFF	TGTGCCAGCAGCTTAGGACCAGGTTCCTACAATGAGCAGTTCTTC
TRBJ1-3	TRBV7-6	-	-	CASSLRAQGLGGNTIYF	TGTGCCAGCAGCCTCCGGGCCCAGGGCCTAGGAGGAAACACCATATATTTT
TRBJ2-1	TRBV7-9	-	-	CASSSYRDSNNEQFF	TGTGCCAGCAGCTCATACCGGGACTCTAACAATGAGCAGTTCTTC
TRBJ2-7	TRBV4-1	-	TRBD2	CASSQGLAGGFINEQYF	TGCGCCAGCAGCCAAGGACTAGCGGGAGGTTTTATCAACGAGCAGTACTTC
TRBJ2-7	TRBV4-1	-	-	CASSQERLSTGPGYEQYF	TGCGCCAGCAGCCAAGAACGGCTCTCGACAGGCCCAGGCTACGAGCAGTACTTC
TRBJ1-5	TRBV7-2	-	-	CASSFGWAQPQHF	TGTGCCAGCAGCTTTGGGTGGGCTCAGCCCCAGCATTTT
TRBJ2-7	TRBV5-4	-	TRBD2	CASSTRTSGRTYEQYF	TGTGCCAGCAGCACTCGGACTAGCGGGAGGACATACGAGCAGTACTTC
TRBJ2-1	TRBV19	once	TRBD1	CASSPIGTGIDEQFF	TGTGCCAGTAGTCCAATCGGGACAGGGATAGATGAGCAGTTCTTC
TRBJ2-1	TRBV6-1	-	TRBD2	CASSEWGLAGGGEQFF	TGTGCCAGCAGTGAGTGGGGACTAGCGGGAGGTGGTGAGCAGTTCTTC
TRBJ2-7	TRBV10-3	-	TRBD2	CAIGGLAGEGSYEQYF	TGTGCCATCGGGGGACTAGCGGGAGAGGGATCCTACGAGCAGTACTTC
TRBJ1-1	TRBV5-5	-	-	CASSLGPTGPNTEAFF	TGTGCCAGCAGCTTGGGACCCACAGGGCCGAACACTGAAGCTTTCTTT
TRBJ1-1	TRBV11-1	-	-	CASSLIRANTEAFF	TGTGCCAGCAGCTTAATTAGAGCCAACACTGAAGCTTTCTTT
TRBJ2-2	TRBV2	-	TRBD2	CASIRASGNTGELFF	TGTGCCAGCATTAGGGCTAGCGGTAACACCGGGGAGCTGTTTTTT
TRBJ2-1	TRBV15	-	-	CATSRDLGHDNEQFF	TGTGCCACCAGCAGAGATCTAGGTCATGACAATGAGCAGTTCTTC
TRBJ2-6	TRBV9	-	TRBD2	CASSTQRTSVDSGANVLTF	TGTGCCAGCAGCACTCAAAGGACTAGCGTAGACTCTGGGGCCAACGTCCTGACTTTC
TRBJ1-1	TRBV5-1	-	TRBD1	CASSSYSTGRNTEAFF	TGCGCCAGCAGCTCCTATTCGACAGGGCGGAACACTGAAGCTTTCTTT
TRBJ2-6	TRBV14	-	-	CASSQDPGTGANVLTF	TGTGCCAGCAGCCAAGATCCAGGAACTGGGGCCAACGTCCTGACTTTC
TRBJ2-2	TRBV27	few	-	CASSPAPRLDITGELFF	TGTGCCAGCAGTCCTGCCCCCCGGCTCGACATTACCGGGGAGCTGTTTTTT
TRBJ2-7	TRBV28	-	TRBD2	CASTGLAGDSLYEQYF	TGTGCCAGCACCGGACTAGCGGGAGATTCCCTCTACGAGCAGTACTTC
TRBJ1-1	TRBV6-5	-	-	CASSRLPNTEAFF	TGTGCCAGCAGCCGACTGCCGAACACTGAAGCTTTCTTT
TRBJ2-1	TRBV28	-	TRBD2	CASSYPGLAQNEQFF	TGTGCCAGCAGTTACCCGGGACTAGCTCAGAATGAGCAGTTCTTC
TRBJ1-2	TRBV27	-	-	CASSSLRTDYGYTF	TGTGCCAGCAGTTCCCTTCGGACAGACTATGGCTACACCTTC
TRBJ2-6	TRBV15	once	-	CATKSSGANVLTF	TGTGCCACCAAGAGCTCTGGGGCCAACGTCCTGACTTTC
TRBJ1-2	TRBV29-1	once	-	CSVEMETGYGYTF	TGCAGCGTTGAAATGGAGACAGGCTATGGCTACACCTTC
TRBJ2-2	TRBV5-1	once	TRBD1	CASSFTGTAGTGELFF	TGCGCCAGCAGCTTCACGGGGACAGCTGGAACCGGGGAGCTGTTTTTT
TRBJ2-3	TRBV5-1	-	TRBD2	CASSRRQLAGTDTQYF	TGCGCCAGCAGCCGGAGGCAACTAGCGGGCACAGATACGCAGTATTTT
TRBJ2-3	TRBV10-3	-	TRBD1	CAISVAQGMATDTQYF	TGTGCCATCAGTGTAGCACAGGGGATGGCTACAGATACGCAGTATTTT
TRBJ1-1	TRBV2	-	-	CASSEQGPSTEAFF	TGTGCCAGCAGTGAACAGGGGCCGTCTACTGAAGCTTTCTTT
TRBJ2-5	TRBV10-3	-	-	CAIRDSQETQYF	TGTGCCATCAGGGACAGCCAAGAGACCCAGTACTTC
TRBJ2-1	TRBV11-2	-	-	CASSYELSSYNEQFF	TGTGCCAGCAGCTACGAATTGAGCTCCTACAATGAGCAGTTCTTC
TRBJ2-7	TRBV27	-	-	CASSLYPSEYSYEQYF	TGTGCCAGCAGTTTATACCCATCGGAGTACTCCTACGAGCAGTACTTC
TRBJ1-1	TRBV13	-	TRBD1	CASSLGTAGGNTEAFF	TGTGCCAGCAGCCTGGGGACAGCAGGGGGAAACACTGAAGCTTTCTTT
TRBJ2-7	TRBV4-1	-	-	CASSQDPGGLLDEQYF	TGCGCCAGCAGCCAAGACCCGGGGGGCCTATTGGACGAGCAGTACTTC
TRBJ1-2	TRBV7-9	once	-	CASSYAGGENYGYTF	TGTGCCAGCAGTTACGCCGGGGGGGAGAACTATGGCTACACCTTC
TRBJ2-3	TRBV11-2	-	-	CASSLAGRSTDTQYF	TGTGCCAGCAGCTTAGCGGGTAGAAGCACAGATACGCAGTATTTT